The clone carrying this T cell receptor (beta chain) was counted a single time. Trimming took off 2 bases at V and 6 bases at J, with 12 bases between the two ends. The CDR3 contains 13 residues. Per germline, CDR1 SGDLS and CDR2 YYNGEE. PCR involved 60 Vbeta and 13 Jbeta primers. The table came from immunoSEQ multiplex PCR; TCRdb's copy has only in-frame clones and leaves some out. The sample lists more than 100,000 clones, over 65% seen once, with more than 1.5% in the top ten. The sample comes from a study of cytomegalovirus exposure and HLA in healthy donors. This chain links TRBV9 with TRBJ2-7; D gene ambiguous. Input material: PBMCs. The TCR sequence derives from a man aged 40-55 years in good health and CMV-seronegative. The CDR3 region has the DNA TGTGCCAGCAGCGTCGATTCCTCCGGCGAGCAGTACTTC. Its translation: CASSVDSSGEQYF.